The entry below gives a single T cell receptor beta chain sequence along with its context. This clone was recorded once. Its antigen has not been determined. No much larger clone exists at a distance of one base, and base qualities are not known. This record comes from a study of shared clonotypes between healthy human individuals (dated by TCRdb to 2019 to 2021). Regarding the complete study: Two women and a few men aged 18 to 49 years were included in the cohort. To increase sequencing depth and limit assay-specific biases, TCR repertoire library preparation and sequencing were carried out by different laboratories using diverse techniques. Per donor, three plates each were used for CD4 naive and CD4 memory, two for CD8 naive, and one for CD8 memory. The study deeply sequenced blood TCR repertoires of five healthy adults to estimate repertoire size and the extent of clonotype sharing between individuals. Between about 0.9 and 9 billion PBMCs per donor were obtained by leukapheresis.

Using the deep immunoSEQ assay, TCR CDR3 regions were amplified from genomic DNA by multiplex PCR. Extracted genomic DNA from each cell subset was distributed evenly across all wells of several immunoSEQ 96-well plates, and each plate was treated as a replicate. For sorted subsets, each replicate PCR was loaded with 200 ng genomic DNA, equivalent to some 31,000 T cell genomes. Purified libraries were measured with a Qubit 3.0 fluorometer, size-checked on a Bioanalyzer 2100, and measured again with the KAPA Library Quantification kit. A separate single-read 150-cycle Illumina NextSeq 550 flow cell was used to sequence each immunoSEQ 96-well plate. The paper's data handling went like this. The immunoSEQ output contained only junctional sequences without quality scores, so filtering could not match that applied to full-length reads. To assign V/J genes and CDR3, sequences were annotated against IMGT germline references using PyIR, a Python wrapper for IgBLAST v1.9. Reads were filtered out if the reads had weak V/J assignments (E-value above 1e-6), no CDR3, stop codons, out-of-frame junctions, or ambiguous translated residues. V3J clonotypes were defined by identical inferred V gene, J gene, and CDR3 amino acid sequence. Percentage overlap between repertoires was computed as shared unique clonotypes divided by the size of the smaller repertoire. Repertoire richness was assessed with RTK rarefaction, the Chao1 estimator, and Recon v2.1 estimates of unobserved clonotypes. Generation probabilities for all TCRbeta clonotypes obtained by the gDNA method from several donors were computed using OLGA. TCRdb re-hosts the immuneACCESS table, in-frame sequences only. Its copies lack some clones; in the studies checked, an unresolved V gene accounts for under half of them, and the cause for the rest is not known. The V and J calls and clone size come from that table; D and trimming were worked out from the DNA. The sample table shows 650,000 to 700,000 clones, and about nine tenths are seen once. Together, the top ten hold 34% of the sample.

The paper as a whole reports these results and caveats: Compared with non-shared clonotypes, clonotypes shared by all four sorted-subset donors had higher generation probabilities. Pairwise subsampling led to the expectation that sequencing depth would affect the degree of clonotype sharing among donors. Sharing across several donors was observed for 4.5% to 6.5% of naive CD4, 3.5% of naive CD8, about 2.3% of memory CD4, and roughly 0.43% of memory CD8 clonotypes. Larger estimated clonotype richness was generally found for naive subsets than for memory subsets. Only blood was sampled, and tissue TCR repertoires likely differ from those in blood. Even with the large sequencing depth, rarefaction of the sorted-subset datasets indicated that sequencing was incomplete. The small number of donors limited the genetic and exposure-history diversity represented.

Donors were healthy HIV-negative adults with no recently reported acute infections or vaccinations. Every donor was a Caucasian adult residing in Nashville, Tennessee, USA. The CD8 memory samples were a combination of magnetically selected CD45RO+ cells and CCR7-negative CD45RA+ effector memory (TemRA) cells. Blood was collected by leukapheresis, and PBMCs were isolated by Ficoll-Histopaque density gradient centrifugation and then cryopreserved in liquid nitrogen vapor phase. Purity and quantity of every magnetically sorted T cell population were checked by analytical flow cytometry. Genomic DNA was isolated from each sorted fraction and quantified by UV absorbance on a Nanodrop 2000c. The receptor was isolated from a young man in good health. Some clones in this sample may be carry-over from other donors' samples. Sequencing used memory CD8+ T cells from PBMCs. The label giving this sample's cell subset or site can be read as: CD45RO+ cells pooled with CCR7-negative TemRA cells.

The CDR3 is CASSPSGLRDNYGYTF. The DNA sequence is given as TGTGCCAGCAGCCCCTCCGGGTTAAGGGATAACTATGGCTACACCTTC. The chain links TRBV4-2 with TRBJ1-2, with the D gene uncertain. Counted from cysteine to phenylalanine, this CDR3 has 16 amino acids. The entry retains the CDR3 DNA only, 48 bases that are in frame from base 1. The V and J ends are trimmed by 4 bases and 1 base, leaving 16 bases between them. Taken from the germline V gene, the CDR1 and CDR2 loops are LGHNA and YNFKEQ.